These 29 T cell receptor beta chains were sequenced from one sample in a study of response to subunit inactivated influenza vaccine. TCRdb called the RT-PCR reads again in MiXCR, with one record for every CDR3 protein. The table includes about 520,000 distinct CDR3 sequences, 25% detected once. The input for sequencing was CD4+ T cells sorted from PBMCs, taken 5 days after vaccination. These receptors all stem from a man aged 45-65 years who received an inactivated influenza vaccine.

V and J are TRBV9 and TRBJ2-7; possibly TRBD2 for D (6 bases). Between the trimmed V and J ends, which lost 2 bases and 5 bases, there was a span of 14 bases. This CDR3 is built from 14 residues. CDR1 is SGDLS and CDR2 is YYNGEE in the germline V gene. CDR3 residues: CASSVLAVQDEQYF. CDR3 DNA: TGTGCCAGCAGCGTCTTAGCGGTTCAGGACGAGCAGTACTTC.

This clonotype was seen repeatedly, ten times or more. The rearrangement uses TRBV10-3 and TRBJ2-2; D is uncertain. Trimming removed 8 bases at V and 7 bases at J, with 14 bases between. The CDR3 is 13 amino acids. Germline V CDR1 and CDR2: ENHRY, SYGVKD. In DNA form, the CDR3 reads TGTGCCATCCCGGGCGGTAGAGGCGGGGAGCTGTTTTTT. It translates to CAIPGGRGGELFF.

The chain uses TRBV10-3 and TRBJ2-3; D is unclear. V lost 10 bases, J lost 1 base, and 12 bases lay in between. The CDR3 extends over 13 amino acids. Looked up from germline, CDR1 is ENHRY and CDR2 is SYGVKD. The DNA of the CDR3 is TGTGCCACCGAGGTGACGGGCACAGATACGCAGTATTTT. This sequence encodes CATEVTGTDTQYF.

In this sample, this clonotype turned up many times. In DNA form, the CDR3 reads TGTGCCAGCAGTTTAGGCGGAGGGTTCTACGAGCAGTACTTC. Translation gives CASSLGGGFYEQYF. The rearrangement joins TRBV12-3 or TRBV12-4 to TRBJ2-7; a possible D gene is TRBD2 (6 bases). Trimming pared 1 base from V and 3 bases from J, leaving 10 bases between. CDR3 size: 14 residues.

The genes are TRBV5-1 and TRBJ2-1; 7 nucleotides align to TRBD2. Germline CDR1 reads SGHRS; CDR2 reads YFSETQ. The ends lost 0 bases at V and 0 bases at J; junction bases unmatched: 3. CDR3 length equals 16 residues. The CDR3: CASSLGGSSSYNEQFF. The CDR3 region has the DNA TGCGCCAGCAGCTTGGGCGGGAGTAGCTCCTACAATGAGCAGTTCTTC. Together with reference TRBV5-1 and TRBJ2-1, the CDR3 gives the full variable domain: KAGVTQTPRYLIKTRGQQVTLSCSPISGHRSVSWYQQTPGQGLQFLFEYFSETQRNKGNFPGRFSGRQFSNSRSEMNVSTLELGDSALYLCASSLGGSSSYNEQFFGPGTRLTVL.

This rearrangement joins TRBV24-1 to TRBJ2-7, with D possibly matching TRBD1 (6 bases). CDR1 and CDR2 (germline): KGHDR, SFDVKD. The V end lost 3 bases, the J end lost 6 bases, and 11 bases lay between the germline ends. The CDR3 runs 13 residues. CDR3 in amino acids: CATSDTPGVEQYF. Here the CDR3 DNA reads TGTGCCACCAGTGATACACCAGGGGTCGAGCAGTACTTC.

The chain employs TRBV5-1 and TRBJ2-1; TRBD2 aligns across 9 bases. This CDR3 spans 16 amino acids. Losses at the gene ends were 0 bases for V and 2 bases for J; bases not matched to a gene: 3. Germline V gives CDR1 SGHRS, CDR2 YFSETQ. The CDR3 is CASSLVAGGPYNEQFF. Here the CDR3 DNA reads TGCGCCAGCAGCTTGGTGGCGGGGGGGCCCTACAATGAGCAGTTCTTC. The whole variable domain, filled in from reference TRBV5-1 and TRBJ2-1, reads KAGVTQTPRYLIKTRGQQVTLSCSPISGHRSVSWYQQTPGQGLQFLFEYFSETQRNKGNFPGRFSGRQFSNSRSEMNVSTLELGDSALYLCASSLVAGGPYNEQFFGPGTRLTVL.

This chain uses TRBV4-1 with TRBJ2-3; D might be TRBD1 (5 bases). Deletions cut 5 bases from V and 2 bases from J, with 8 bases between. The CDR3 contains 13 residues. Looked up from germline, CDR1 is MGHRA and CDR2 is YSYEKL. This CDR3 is CASSKGDTDTQYF. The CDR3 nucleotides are TGCGCCAGCAGCAAAGGGGACACAGATACGCAGTATTTT.

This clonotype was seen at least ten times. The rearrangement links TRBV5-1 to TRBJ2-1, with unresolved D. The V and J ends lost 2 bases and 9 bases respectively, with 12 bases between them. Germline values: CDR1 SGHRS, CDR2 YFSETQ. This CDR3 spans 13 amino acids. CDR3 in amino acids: CASSLSLAGEQFF. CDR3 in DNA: TGCGCCAGCAGCTTAAGTCTGGCCGGTGAGCAGTTCTTC.

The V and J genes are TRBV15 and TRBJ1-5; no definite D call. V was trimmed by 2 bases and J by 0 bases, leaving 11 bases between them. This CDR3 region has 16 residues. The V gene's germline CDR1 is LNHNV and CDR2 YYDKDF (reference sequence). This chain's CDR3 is CATSRSYWTSNQPQHF. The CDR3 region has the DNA TGTGCCACCAGCAGATCATATTGGACTAGCAATCAGCCCCAGCATTTT.

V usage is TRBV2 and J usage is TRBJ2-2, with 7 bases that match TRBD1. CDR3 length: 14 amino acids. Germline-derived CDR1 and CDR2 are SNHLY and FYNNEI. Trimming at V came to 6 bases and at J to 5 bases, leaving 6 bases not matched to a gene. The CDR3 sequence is CASSLTTGTGELFF. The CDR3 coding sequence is TGTGCCAGCAGCCTCACGACAGGGACCGGGGAGCTGTTTTTT.

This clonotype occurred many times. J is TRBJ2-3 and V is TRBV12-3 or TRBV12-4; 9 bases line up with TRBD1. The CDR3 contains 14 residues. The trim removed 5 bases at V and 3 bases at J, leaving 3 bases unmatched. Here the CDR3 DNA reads TGTGCCAGCAGTACCGGGACAGGGACAGATACGCAGTATTTT. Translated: CASSTGTGTDTQYF.

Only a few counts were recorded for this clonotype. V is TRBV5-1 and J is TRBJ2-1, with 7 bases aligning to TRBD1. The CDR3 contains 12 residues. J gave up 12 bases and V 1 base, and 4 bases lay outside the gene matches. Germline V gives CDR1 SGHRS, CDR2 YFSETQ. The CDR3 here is CASSLTDRMQFF. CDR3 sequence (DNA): TGCGCCAGCAGCTTGACGGACAGGATGCAGTTCTTC.

The CDR3 bases are TGCAGTGCGGGAACTAGCGGCCCCAATGAGCAGTTCTTC. This sequence encodes CSAGTSGPNEQFF. The V and J genes are TRBV20-1 and TRBJ2-1, with 8 positions matching TRBD2. The length of the CDR3 is 13 residues. Germline CDR1 is DFQATT and CDR2 is SNEGSKA (reference sequence). Losses at the gene ends were 6 bases for V and 6 bases for J; bases not matched to a gene: 7.

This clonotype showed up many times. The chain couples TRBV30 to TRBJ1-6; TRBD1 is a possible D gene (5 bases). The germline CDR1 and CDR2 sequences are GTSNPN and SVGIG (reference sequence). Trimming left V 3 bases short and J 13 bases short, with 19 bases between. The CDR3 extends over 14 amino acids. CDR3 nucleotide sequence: TGTGCCTGGAGGTCGGGACGGATGGGAGCGCCCCTCCACTTT. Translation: CAWRSGRMGAPLHF.

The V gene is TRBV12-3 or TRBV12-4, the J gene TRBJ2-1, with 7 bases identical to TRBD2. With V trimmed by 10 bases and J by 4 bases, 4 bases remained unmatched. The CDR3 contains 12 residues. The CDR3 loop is CANPGGYNEQFF. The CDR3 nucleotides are TGTGCCAACCCGGGGGGTTACAATGAGCAGTTCTTC.

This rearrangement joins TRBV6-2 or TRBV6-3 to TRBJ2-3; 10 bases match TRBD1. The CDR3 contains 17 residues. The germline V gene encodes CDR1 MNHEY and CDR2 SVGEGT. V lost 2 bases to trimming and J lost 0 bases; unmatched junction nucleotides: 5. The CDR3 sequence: CASSYTTGGRSTDTQYF. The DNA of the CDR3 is TGTGCCAGCAGTTACACGACAGGGGGCCGTAGCACAGATACGCAGTATTTT.

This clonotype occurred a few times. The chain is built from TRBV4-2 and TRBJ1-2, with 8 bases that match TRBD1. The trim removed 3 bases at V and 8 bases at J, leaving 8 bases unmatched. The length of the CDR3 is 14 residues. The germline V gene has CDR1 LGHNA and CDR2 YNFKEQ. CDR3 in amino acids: CASSHPDRVSGYTF. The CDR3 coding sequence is TGTGCCAGCAGCCACCCGGACAGGGTGTCCGGCTACACCTTC.

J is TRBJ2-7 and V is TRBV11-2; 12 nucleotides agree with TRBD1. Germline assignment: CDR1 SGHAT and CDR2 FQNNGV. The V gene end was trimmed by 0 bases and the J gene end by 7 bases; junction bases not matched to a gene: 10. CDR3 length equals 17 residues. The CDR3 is CASSLESGTGGRGEQYF. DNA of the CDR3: TGTGCCAGCAGCTTAGAATCCGGGACAGGGGGCCGAGGGGAGCAGTACTTC.

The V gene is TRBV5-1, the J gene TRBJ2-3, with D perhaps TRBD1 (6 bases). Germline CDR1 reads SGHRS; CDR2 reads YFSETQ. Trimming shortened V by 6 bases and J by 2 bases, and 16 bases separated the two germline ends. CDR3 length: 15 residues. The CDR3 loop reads CASKTQGTYTDTQYF. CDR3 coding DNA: TGCGCCAGCAAGACCCAGGGGACGTACACAGATACGCAGTATTTT.

The CDR3 nucleotides read TGTGCCAGCAGCCCCGGGTCCATAAATCAGCCCCAGCATTTT. Encoded protein: CASSPGSINQPQHF. This chain joins TRBV3-1 and TRBJ1-5; D not certain. Trimming left V 4 bases short and J 4 bases short, with 11 bases between. Germline CDR1 and CDR2: LGHDT and YNNKEL (reference sequence). The CDR3 contains 14 residues. Looking up the rest from reference TRBV3-1 and TRBJ1-5 gives the full variable domain: DTAVSQTPKYLVTQMGNDKSIKCEQNLGHDTMYWYKQDSKKFLKIMFSYNNKELIINETVPNRFSPKSPDKAHLNLHINSLELGDSAVYFCASSPGSINQPQHFGDGTRLSIL.

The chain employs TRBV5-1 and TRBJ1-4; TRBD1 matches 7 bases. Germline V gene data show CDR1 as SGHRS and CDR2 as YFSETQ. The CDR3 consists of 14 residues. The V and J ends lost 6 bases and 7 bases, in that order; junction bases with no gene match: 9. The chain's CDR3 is CASTNDRAGEKLFF. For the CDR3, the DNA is TGCGCCAGCACTAATGACAGGGCGGGTGAAAAACTGTTTTTT.

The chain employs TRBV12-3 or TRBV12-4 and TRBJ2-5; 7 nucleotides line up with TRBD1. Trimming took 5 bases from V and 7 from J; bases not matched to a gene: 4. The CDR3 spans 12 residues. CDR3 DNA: TGTGCCAGCAGTCCCCCAGGGGGGACCCAGTACTTC. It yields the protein CASSPPGGTQYF.

This CDR3 reads CASSESSGIKPQHF. The CDR3 nucleotides are TGTGCCAGCAGTGAATCTTCAGGGATCAAGCCCCAGCATTTT. V is TRBV25-1 and J is TRBJ1-5, with D perhaps TRBD1 (5 bases). The CDR3 is 14 amino acids. Germline lookup yields CDR1 MGHDK and CDR2 SYGVNS. The ends were cut back, 1 base at V and 8 bases at J, with 12 bases in the middle.

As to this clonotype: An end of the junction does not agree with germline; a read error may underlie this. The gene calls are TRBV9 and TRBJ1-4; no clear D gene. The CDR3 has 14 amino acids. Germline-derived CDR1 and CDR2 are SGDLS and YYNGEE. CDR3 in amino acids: CASSVRLTNEKLLF. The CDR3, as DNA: TGTGCCAGCAGCGTACGGTTAACTAATGAAAAACTGCTTTTT.

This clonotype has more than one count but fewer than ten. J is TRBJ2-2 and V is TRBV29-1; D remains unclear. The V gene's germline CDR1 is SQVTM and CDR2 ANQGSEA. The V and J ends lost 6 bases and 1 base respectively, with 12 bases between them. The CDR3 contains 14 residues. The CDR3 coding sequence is TGCAGCGTATCTCCGAACTTGAACACCGGGGAGCTGTTTTTT. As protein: CSVSPNLNTGELFF.

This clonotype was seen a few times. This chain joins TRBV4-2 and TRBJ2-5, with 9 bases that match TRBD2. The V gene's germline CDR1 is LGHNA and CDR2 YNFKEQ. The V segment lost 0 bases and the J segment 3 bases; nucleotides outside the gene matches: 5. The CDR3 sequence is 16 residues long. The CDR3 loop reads CASSQEMVAGEETQYF. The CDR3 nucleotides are TGTGCCAGCAGCCAAGAGATGGTAGCGGGGGAAGAGACCCAGTACTTC.

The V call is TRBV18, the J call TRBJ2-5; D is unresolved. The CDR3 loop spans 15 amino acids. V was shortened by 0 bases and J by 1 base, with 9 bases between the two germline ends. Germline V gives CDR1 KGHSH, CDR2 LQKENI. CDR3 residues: CASSPPSQPQETQYF. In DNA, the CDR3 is TGTGCCAGCTCACCACCGTCCCAGCCCCAAGAGACCCAGTACTTC.

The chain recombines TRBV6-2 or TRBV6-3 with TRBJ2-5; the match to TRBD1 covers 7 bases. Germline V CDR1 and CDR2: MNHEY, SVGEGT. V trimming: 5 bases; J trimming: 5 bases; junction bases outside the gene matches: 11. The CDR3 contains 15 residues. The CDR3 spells CASSTNRGAWETQYF. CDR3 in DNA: TGTGCCAGCAGTACTAACAGGGGTGCATGGGAGACCCAGTACTTC.